These 17 T cell receptor beta chains were sequenced from one sample in a study of cytomegalovirus exposure and HLA in healthy donors. The PCR was carried out with 60 Vbeta primers and 13 Jbeta primers. Clones were read by immunoSEQ multiplex PCR, and TCRdb kept only the in-frame ones, dropping some. Among about 140,000 clones listed, 73% were seen once. Material for sequencing was PBMCs. The receptors shown here come from a human donor in good health.

The rearrangement joins TRBV5-1 to TRBJ2-1, with TRBD2 matching 13 bases. This CDR3 has 15 residues. Looked up from germline, CDR1 is SGHRS and CDR2 is YFSETQ. V was pared by 3 bases and J by 4 bases, with 1 base of the junction left unmatched. Here the CDR3 reads CASSWTSGGYNEQFF. The DNA for the CDR3 is TGCGCCAGCAGCTGGACTAGCGGGGGATACAATGAGCAGTTCTTC.

The genes are TRBV5-1 and TRBJ2-2; 9 bases map to TRBD1. CDR3 length: 15 amino acids. J was trimmed by 6 bases and V by 2 bases; bases with no gene match: 5. Germline V CDR1 and CDR2: SGHRS, YFSETQ. The CDR3 DNA reads as TGCGCCAGCAGCTTCGGTGACAGGGGGGCCGGGGAGCTGTTTTTT. This codes for CASSFGDRGAGELFF. The entire variable domain, with the rest obtained from reference TRBV5-1 and TRBJ2-2, is as follows: KAGVTQTPRYLIKTRGQQVTLSCSPISGHRSVSWYQQTPGQGLQFLFEYFSETQRNKGNFPGRFSGRQFSNSRSEMNVSTLELGDSALYLCASSFGDRGAGELFFGEGSRLTVL.

Remarks on this clone: The sample holds other DNA sequences that translate to the same CDR3. This chain links TRBV27 with TRBJ1-5, with 9 bases fitting TRBD1. Germline V CDR1 and CDR2: MNHEY, SMNVEV (reference sequence). The CDR3 length is 15 residues. V lost 6 bases and J lost 5; bases outside the gene matches: 8. This CDR3 reads CASRAKGQGYQPQHF. The CDR3 DNA reads as TGTGCCAGCAGGGCCAAGGGACAGGGCTATCAGCCCCAGCATTTT.

The genes are TRBV6-1 and TRBJ1-1; no definite D call. CDR3 length: 14 amino acids. V was cut by 7 bases and J by 3 bases, with 15 bases left in between. The V gene's germline CDR1 is MNHNS and CDR2 SASEGT. Here the CDR3 DNA reads TGTGCCAGCAATACGCCAGGCGACGACACTGAAGCTTTCTTT. It codes for CASNTPGDDTEAFF.

In this sample, this clone turned up many times. This chain uses TRBV5-1 with TRBJ2-1; 12 bases match TRBD2. Germline CDR1 reads SGHRS; CDR2 reads YFSETQ. V lost 1 base, J lost 0 bases, and 8 bases stayed unmatched. CDR3 length: 19 amino acids. The CDR3 nucleotides are TGCGCCAGCAGCTTGATCCTAGCGGGAGGGACAAGCTCCTACAATGAGCAGTTCTTC. Translated, it gives CASSLILAGGTSSYNEQFF.

The V call is TRBV5-6, the J call TRBJ2-1; D gene ambiguous. V was clipped by 2 bases and J by 5 bases, with 8 bases between them. Looked up from germline, CDR1 is SGHDT and CDR2 is YYEEEE. CDR3 length: 13 residues. CDR3 in DNA: TGTGCCAGCAGCTTCAGTCCAAACAATGAGCAGTTCTTC. Its protein product is CASSFSPNNEQFF.

The chain has TRBV30 and TRBJ1-4; tentatively, D is TRBD1 (6 bases). Trimming took off 0 bases at V and 8 bases at J, with 16 bases between the two ends. The CDR3 has 15 residues. Germline CDR1 and CDR2: GTSNPN and SVGIG (reference sequence). The CDR3 DNA sequence: TGTGCCTGGAGTGTAGGCGCAGGGGCAGGGGAAAAACTGTTTTTT. This encodes CAWSVGAGAGEKLFF.

This clone came up a few times. The junction differs from germline at one of its ends, possibly a read error. Other nucleotide sequences in the sample specify the same CDR3. The rearrangement links TRBV7-2 to TRBJ1-2; no firm D call. The germline gives CDR1 SGHTA, CDR2 FQGNSA. This CDR3 region has 11 residues. The CDR3 DNA follows: TGTGCCAGCCAAGGGTGGAGGAGCTACACTTTC. Its translation: CASQGWRSYTF.

This sequence joins TRBV11-2 and TRBJ2-7; 7 bases fit TRBD2. V lost 1 base, J lost 0 bases, and 3 bases stayed unmatched. The germline gives CDR1 SGHAT, CDR2 FQNNGV. The CDR3 loop spans 15 amino acids. The CDR3 nucleotides are TGTGCCAGCAGCTTAGCAGGCGGGAGCTCCTACGAGCAGTACTTC. Translated, it gives CASSLAGGSSYEQYF.

V and J are TRBV30 and TRBJ1-5; D call uncertain. This CDR3 is built from 12 residues. V lost 5 bases and J 7 bases, leaving 12 bases between the germline ends. The germline gives CDR1 GTSNPN, CDR2 SVGIG (reference sequence). DNA of the CDR3: TGTGCCTGGGTCCAAAGCCGACAGCCCCAGCATTTT. Protein sequence: CAWVQSRQPQHF.

This clone has only a few counts. CDR3 in DNA: TGTGCCAGCAGCACCCGACAGTCCTACGAGCAGTACTTC. This gives the protein CASSTRQSYEQYF. The chain has TRBV7-6 and TRBJ2-7, with D tentatively TRBD1 (5 bases). Germline loops: CDR1 SGHVS, CDR2 FNYEAQ. The CDR3 covers 13 residues. V lost 5 bases and J 1 base, leaving 9 bases between the germline ends.

The chain couples TRBV5-1 to TRBJ1-3; maybe TRBD1 (5 bases). V lost 3 bases and J 0 bases, leaving 10 bases between the germline ends. Germline V gene data show CDR1 as SGHRS and CDR2 as YFSETQ. CDR3 length: 15 residues. CDR3 residues: CASSSRQSSGNTIYF. The CDR3 DNA sequence: TGCGCCAGCAGCTCTAGACAGAGCTCTGGAAACACCATATATTTT. The full variable domain, with the rest looked up from reference TRBV5-1 and TRBJ1-3, is KAGVTQTPRYLIKTRGQQVTLSCSPISGHRSVSWYQQTPGQGLQFLFEYFSETQRNKGNFPGRFSGRQFSNSRSEMNVSTLELGDSALYLCASSSRQSSGNTIYFGEGSWLTVV.

A few counts support this clone. This chain joins TRBV5-4 and TRBJ2-5, with D tentatively TRBD2 (5 bases). Trimming left V 0 bases short and J 2 bases short, with 20 bases between. This CDR3 contains 18 residues. Germline loops: CDR1 SGHNT, CDR2 YYREEE (reference sequence). CDR3 DNA sequence: TGTGCCAGCAGCTTGGCGCGGGTCAGGTCGGGCGCACAAGAGACCCAGTACTTC. Encoded protein: CASSLARVRSGAQETQYF.

In this sample, this clone turned up once. The chain links TRBV5-5 to TRBJ2-1, with D perhaps matching TRBD2 (6 bases). Germline lookup yields CDR1 SGHKS and CDR2 YYEKEE (reference sequence). CDR3 size: 14 residues. V was clipped by 3 bases and J by 9 bases, with 16 bases between them. CDR3 in amino acids: CASSWGDLAGEQFF. Written as DNA, the CDR3 is TGTGCCAGCAGCTGGGGGGACCTCGCGGGTGAGCAGTTCTTC.

The chain employs TRBV7-9 and TRBJ1-1; TRBD1 agrees at 7 bases. The CDR3 totals 15 residues. V lost 5 bases and J lost 0; bases outside the gene matches: 6. Germline CDR1 and CDR2: SEHNR and FQNEAQ (reference sequence). DNA for the CDR3: TGTGCCAGCAGCCCTCCAGGGGGAATGAACACTGAAGCTTTCTTT. This encodes CASSPPGGMNTEAFF.

This clone occurred a few times. The chain couples TRBV11-2 to TRBJ1-2; TRBD1 matches 8 bases. CDR1 SGHAT and CDR2 FQNNGV come from the germline V gene. This CDR3 region has 15 residues. Trimming removed 2 bases from V and 6 bases from J; junction bases left unmatched: 8. The CDR3 DNA sequence: TGTGCCAGCAGCTTAACCCCACAGGGGGTGAATGGCTACACCTTC. Translated: CASSLTPQGVNGYTF.

V usage is TRBV6-5 and J usage is TRBJ1-2; D might be TRBD1 (5 bases). CDR3 size: 14 residues. Between the trimmed V and J ends, which lost 6 bases and 6 bases, there was a span of 17 bases. The germline V gene has CDR1 MNHEY and CDR2 SVGAGI. The CDR3 sequence is CASRKLTGADGYTF. In nucleotides, the CDR3 is TGTGCCAGCAGGAAGCTCACTGGGGCGGATGGCTACACCTTC.